Below, one T cell receptor beta chain is given with its context. Its matching antigen is unknown. Germline CDR1 is MDHEN and CDR2 is SYDVKM. The V and J ends lost 5 bases and 6 bases, in that order; junction bases with no gene match: 2. The CDR3 sequence is 14 residues long. Assay: immunoSEQ multiplex PCR; the TCRdb copy retains only in-frame clones and omits some. The sample records around 53,000 clones, more than 70% being singletons. This record comes from a study of OX40 agonist ivuxolimab in advanced cancers. Turning to the study itself: Subjects had a mean age of roughly 60 years, with a range of roughly 23 to 80; around 84% were male. General observations from the study: Averaged across samples, CD8+ T cells carried more expanded clones than CD4+ did.

This chain links TRBV28 with TRBJ1-5, with 12 bases fitting TRBD1. This specimen consisted of CD4+ or CD8+ T cells sorted from blood, obtained in a trial of the OX40 agonist ivuxolimab. The sequence was obtained from an adult with an advanced solid tumor such as melanoma, head and neck, liver or kidney cancer. CDR3 DNA: TGTGCCAGCAGTGGGACAGGGGGCTTTCAGCCCCAGCATTTT. Residues: CASSGTGGFQPQHF. Drawing the rest from reference TRBV28 and TRBJ1-5, the complete variable domain is DVKVTQSSRYLVKRTGEKVFLECVQDMDHENMFWYRQDPGLGLRLIYFSYDVKMKEKGDIPEGYSVSREKKERFSLILESASTNQTSMYLCASSGTGGFQPQHFGDGTRLSIL.